The rows below give T cell receptor beta chains drawn from one sample of a study of cytomegalovirus exposure and HLA in healthy donors. Produced via immunoSEQ multiplex PCR; TCRdb's table is partial and in-frame only. Seen here are 110,000 to 150,000 clones, 80% observed once, and the top ten hold roughly 4.8%. Specimen: PBMCs. The origin of the receptors is a man aged 40-49 years in good health and CMV-seronegative. Each CDR3 is given with its conserved first and last residue. D genes are given only for firm matches. Size values are once, few and many counts, or a class for expanded clones, and some rows have none.

abundance	j_gene	d_gene	v_gene	CDR3aa	CDR3nt
.	TRBJ2-3	TRBD2	TRBV9	CASSVAASGVTTQYF	TGTGCCAGCAGCGTAGCGGCTAGCGGGGTGACCACGCAGTATTTT
.	TRBJ1-2	TRBD1	TRBV28	CASIPGGGGNYGYTF	TGTGCCAGCATCCCTGGAGGGGGCGGTAACTATGGCTACACCTTC
.	TRBJ1-2	.	TRBV6-1	CASSESENRAGGYTF	TGTGCCAGCAGTGAAAGTGAAAACAGGGCGGGTGGCTACACCTTC
.	TRBJ1-5	TRBD1	TRBV15	CAVAPGGGYQPQHF	TGTGCCGTAGCCCCAGGGGGCGGCTATCAGCCCCAGCATTTT
.	TRBJ2-5	.	TRBV7-9	CASTLSGDTETQYF	TGTGCCAGCACCTTAAGCGGGGACACAGAGACCCAGTACTTC
.	TRBJ1-5	.	TRBV6-1	CASSVLGLNQPQHF	TGTGCCAGCAGTGTTTTGGGCCTCAATCAGCCCCAGCATTTT
.	TRBJ2-4	TRBD2	TRBV7-6	CASSALLAGGPGAKNIQYF	TGTGCCAGCAGCGCCTTACTAGCGGGGGGGCCAGGGGCCAAAAACATTCAGTACTTC
.	TRBJ1-2	.	TRBV5-1	CASSFVGRDGYTF	TGCGCCAGCAGCTTTGTCGGGAGGGATGGCTACACCTTC
.	TRBJ2-2	.	TRBV10-2	CASSEVTANTGELFF	TGCGCCAGCAGTGAGGTGACAGCGAACACCGGGGAGCTGTTTTTT
few	TRBJ2-7	.	TRBV4-1	CASSQDPGTVYYEQYF	TGCGCCAGCAGCCAAGATCCCGGGACTGTATACTACGAGCAGTACTTC
.	TRBJ1-6	TRBD1	TRBV15	CATSTDRGNSPLHF	TGTGCCACCAGCACAGACAGGGGGAATTCACCCCTCCACTTT
.	TRBJ2-2	TRBD1	TRBV28	CASSLTGDWSGELFF	TGTGCCAGCAGTCTCACAGGGGATTGGTCCGGGGAGCTGTTTTTT